This T cell receptor (beta chain) was sequenced during a study of blood T cell repertoires in COVID-19. The CDR3 contains 15 residues. The V and J ends lost 5 bases and 3 bases respectively, with 19 bases between them. Germline assignment: CDR1 SQVTM and CDR2 ANQGSEA. Sequenced by immunoSEQ multiplex PCR; TCRdb stores in-frame clones only, minus some. The sample yields under 200,000 clones, about 86% seen once. V and J are TRBV29-1 and TRBJ1-1; a weak D match, TRBD1 (5 bases). This TCR was recovered from a man in his 70s with active or convalescent COVID-19. Sequencing was carried out using peripheral blood. CDR3 region: CSVRGERGLDTEAFF. The CDR3 nucleotides are TGCAGCGTTCGGGGGGAAAGGGGATTGGACACTGAAGCTTTCTTT.